A selection of T cell receptor beta chains follows, all from one sample in a study of beta chain features in type 1 diabetes. Generated by immunoSEQ multiplex PCR, the TCRdb table keeps only in-frame clones and is missing some. The table lists 300,000 to 350,000 clones, around 20% of them singletons. The sample comprised naive CD4+ T cells from blood. These receptors came from a woman between 18 and 30 years old in good health. CDR3s include the opening cysteine and the closing phenylalanine or tryptophan. The order of the fields is CDR3 length, V gene, D gene, clone size, J gene, CDR3 protein, CDR3 DNA. A D gene is named only where the DNA matches it firmly. Clone size is not always given. Where it is, it says once, few, many or a class for expanded clones.

14,TRBV5-1,TRBD1,-,TRBJ2-3,CASSSQGATDTQYF,TGCGCCAGCAGCTCCCAGGGGGCCACAGATACGCAGTATTTT
15,TRBV5-1,-,-,TRBJ1-2,CASSLRGRSNYGYTF,TGCGCCAGCAGCTTGCGAGGCAGATCTAACTATGGCTACACCTTC
14,TRBV5-1,-,-,TRBJ2-1,CASSPGLARDEQFF,TGCGCCAGCAGCCCGGGCCTAGCTCGGGATGAGCAGTTCTTC
15,TRBV4-3,-,few,TRBJ1-6,CASSQGGGGNSPLHF,TGCGCCAGCAGCCAAGGGGGAGGAGGTAATTCACCCCTCCACTTT
15,TRBV7-9,-,-,TRBJ2-7,CASSLVQGNTYEQYF,TGTGCCAGCAGCTTAGTACAGGGTAACACCTACGAGCAGTACTTC
14,TRBV29-1,TRBD2,few,TRBJ2-3,CSVGLAGGTDTQYF,TGCAGCGTCGGACTAGCGGGGGGCACAGATACGCAGTATTTT
13,TRBV27,-,-,TRBJ2-7,CASSLSSGREQYF,TGTGCCAGCAGTTTATCGAGCGGCCGCGAGCAGTACTTC
13,TRBV7-9,-,few,TRBJ1-5,CASSSQGSQPQHF,TGTGCCAGCAGCTCCCAGGGTTCTCAGCCCCAGCATTTT
13,TRBV14,-,-,TRBJ2-4,CASSQGAGNIQYF,TGTGCCAGCAGCCAAGGTGCAGGAAACATTCAGTACTTC
13,TRBV25-1,TRBD1,once,TRBJ1-1,CASTPQGATEAFF,TGTGCCAGCACGCCACAGGGGGCGACTGAAGCTTTCTTT
14,TRBV5-4,-,-,TRBJ1-1,CASSLGRAGDEAFF,TGTGCCAGCAGCTTGGGCAGGGCGGGGGATGAAGCTTTCTTT
13,TRBV7-2,-,few,TRBJ2-7,CASSLGDSYEQYF,TGTGCCAGCAGCTTAGGAGACAGCTACGAGCAGTACTTC
14,TRBV5-1,-,-,TRBJ1-1,CASSLAGERTEAFF,TGCGCCAGCAGCTTGGCGGGGGAGCGCACTGAAGCTTTCTTT
15,TRBV18,TRBD2,few,TRBJ2-1,CASSPQRESPNEQFF,TGTGCCAGCTCACCACAGCGGGAGAGCCCCAATGAGCAGTTCTTC
14,TRBV30,TRBD1,-,TRBJ2-3,CACSTGNLADTQYF,TGTGCCTGCTCGACAGGGAATTTGGCAGATACGCAGTATTTT
16,TRBV5-1,TRBD1,-,TRBJ2-7,CASNPNPGQGTYEQYF,TGCGCCAGCAACCCTAATCCGGGACAGGGCACCTACGAGCAGTACTTC